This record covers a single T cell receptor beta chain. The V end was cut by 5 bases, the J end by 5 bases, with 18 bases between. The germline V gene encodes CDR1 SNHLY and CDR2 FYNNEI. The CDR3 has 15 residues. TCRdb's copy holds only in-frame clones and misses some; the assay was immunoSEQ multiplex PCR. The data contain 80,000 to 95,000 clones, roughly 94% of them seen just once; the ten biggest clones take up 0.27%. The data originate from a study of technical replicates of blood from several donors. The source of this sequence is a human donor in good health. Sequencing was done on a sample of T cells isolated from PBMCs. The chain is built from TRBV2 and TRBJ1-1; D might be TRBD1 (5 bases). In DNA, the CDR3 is TGTGCCAGCAGTCCGTCCCGCGGGGGAGTTACTGAAGCTTTCTTT. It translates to CASSPSRGGVTEAFF.